This TCR beta chain was observed in a study of radiation and T cells in renal cell carcinoma. Treatment described: treatment-naive control, cytoreductive nephrectomy. TCRdb's copy holds only in-frame clones and misses some; the assay was immunoSEQ multiplex PCR. The data contain fewer than 9,000 clones, about 65% of them singletons. V was pared by 4 bases and J by 6 bases, with 4 bases between. The CDR3 sequence is 12 residues long. Per the germline V gene, CDR1 is MGHDK and CDR2 is SYGVNS. The V gene is TRBV25-1, the J gene TRBJ1-6; D not certain. The sequence came from a woman in her 70s with renal cell carcinoma. The sequences come from tumor tissue, collected from a patient whose treatment was nephrectomy without radiotherapy. The DNA for the CDR3 is TGTGCCAGCAGTGCTGGTAATTCACCCCTCCACTTT. Its translation: CASSAGNSPLHF.